The T cell receptor (beta chain) under discussion was sequenced for a study of T-cell memory formation after mild COVID-19. Study-wide results and limits: Among clones contracting day 15 to 85, CD4/CD8 was balanced, whereas later expanders leaned CD4+. Those CD4+ clones that contracted were mainly in CM and EM (CD8+ ones in EMRA).

V shed 4 bases and J 3 bases; nucleotides not matched to a gene: 5. Per germline, CDR1 SGHTA and CDR2 FQGNSA. CDR3 length equals 15 residues. This clonotype was detected only a few times. Its specificity is unknown. TCRdb passed the 5' RACE reads through MiXCR, listing each CDR3 protein once. The sample records roughly 130,000 distinct CDR3 sequences, about 17% being singletons. The specimen sequenced was PBMCs or a T cell subset sorted from them (not recorded which). The chain links TRBV7-2 to TRBJ2-1; 8 nucleotides match TRBD2. The origin of this receptor is an adult woman who had mild COVID-19 (a few samples of this study predate the infection). Cell type and time point are not known. CDR3 nucleotides: TGTGCCAGCAGCTCGACCGGGACTAGCTACAATGAGCAGTTCTTC. This codes for CASSSTGTSYNEQFF.